This T cell receptor beta chain was sequenced in a study of blood T cell repertoires in COVID-19. Study-wide context: COVID-19 samples collected from the United States, Italy and Spain covered acute and convalescent phases. Sample material is recorded as cDNA or gDNA derived from T cells, B-cell-depleted T cells, or PBMCs.

V was pared by 6 bases and J by 6 bases, with 8 bases of the junction left unmatched. Per the germline V gene, CDR1 is SEHNR and CDR2 is FQNEAQ (reference sequence). There are 14 residues in the CDR3. In the authors' methods: Cell counts per sample came from amplifying reference gene primers. Profiling relied on immunoSEQ multiplex PCR, and the TCRdb table lists in-frame clones only, not all of them. That table gives V, J and clone size, and the DNA gave D and trimming. The sample has about 63,000 clones; roughly 68% are singletons. The clonotype originates from a woman older than 75 with acute or convalescent COVID-19. Sequenced: peripheral blood. This chain joins TRBV7-9 and TRBJ1-2, with 9 bases lining up with TRBD1. The CDR3 bases are TGTGCCAGCAGAGATACAGGGGGCGATGATGGCTACACCTTC. Translating it yields CASRDTGGDDGYTF.